Each of the 30 T cell receptor beta chains below was sequenced from the same sample in a study of OX40 agonist ivuxolimab in advanced cancers. The data were produced by immunoSEQ multiplex PCR, yet TCRdb's version contains in-frame clones alone and is incomplete. The table includes 45,000 to 55,000 clones, 88% detected once. The input for sequencing was CD4+ or CD8+ T cells sorted from blood, taken in a trial of the OX40 agonist ivuxolimab. The receptors were gathered from an adult with an advanced solid tumor such as melanoma, head and neck, liver or kidney cancer.

V is TRBV4-1 and J is TRBJ2-5; 16 bases are shared with TRBD2. V was pared by 3 bases and J by 0 bases, with 7 bases of the junction left unmatched. There are 19 residues in the CDR3. Germline assignment: CDR1 MGHRA and CDR2 YSYEKL. For the CDR3, the DNA is TGCGCCAGCAGCCACCCGGGACTAGCGGGAGGGCCAGACCAAGAGACCCAGTACTTC. The encoded protein is CASSHPGLAGGPDQETQYF.

The chain uses TRBV19 and TRBJ1-2; TRBD1 aligns across 12 bases. J gave up 4 bases and V 2 bases, and 8 bases lay outside the gene matches. Per germline, CDR1 LNHDA and CDR2 SQIVND (reference sequence). The CDR3 length is 17 residues. The CDR3 bases are TGTGCCAGTAGTATAAATCCCGGGACAGGGGGCAGCTATGGCTACACCTTC. This translates into CASSINPGTGGSYGYTF.

The chain joins TRBV11-3 to TRBJ2-1; a possible D gene is TRBD2 (5 bases). V was shortened by 6 bases and J by 3 bases, with 15 bases between the two germline ends. This CDR3 spans 15 amino acids. The germline V gene encodes CDR1 SGHNT and CDR2 YENEEA. The CDR3, as DNA: TGTGCCAGCAGTCGAAAGAGGGCCTACTACAATGAGCAGTTCTTC. As protein: CASSRKRAYYNEQFF.

The V gene is TRBV29-1, the J gene TRBJ2-1, with D uncertain. Trimming pared 6 bases from V and 7 bases from J, leaving 7 bases between. Germline V gene sequence: CDR1 SQVTM, CDR2 ANQGSEA. The CDR3 is 10 residues long. In nucleotides, the CDR3 is TGCAGCGTAGGCCCAAATGAGCAGTTCTTC. It translates to CSVGPNEQFF.

CDR3: CASSRGGTGGSNQPQHF. CDR3 DNA sequence: TGTGCCAGCAGCCGGGGAGGTACAGGGGGCAGCAATCAGCCCCAGCATTTT. The genes are TRBV16 and TRBJ1-5; 9 nucleotides match TRBD1. V lost 4 bases to trimming and J lost 1 base; unmatched junction nucleotides: 8. This CDR3 is 17 amino acids long. Germline V lookup: CDR1 KGHSY, CDR2 FQNENV.

The chain employs TRBV7-2 and TRBJ2-2; the D gene could be TRBD1 or TRBD2 (6 bases each). Trimming stripped 5 bases from V and 2 bases from J, with 15 bases between. The CDR3 is made up of 16 amino acids. Per germline, CDR1 SGHTA and CDR2 FQGNSA. CDR3 in DNA: TGTGCCAGCAGCAAACAGGCCGGGGGCAACACCGGGGAGCTGTTTTTT. Translation: CASSKQAGGNTGELFF.

V gene TRBV6-5 combines with J gene TRBJ2-7; D is unresolved. Germline CDR1 and CDR2: MNHEY and SVGAGI. This CDR3 spans 14 amino acids. Trimming pared 2 bases from V and 4 bases from J, leaving 12 bases between. The CDR3 sequence: CASSYLGFGYEQYF. CDR3 sequence (DNA): TGTGCCAGCAGTTACCTGGGATTCGGTTACGAGCAGTACTTC.

The rearrangement links TRBV9 to TRBJ2-1, with 9 bases lining up with TRBD2. Trimming took 3 bases from V and 4 from J; bases not matched to a gene: 8. This CDR3 has 16 residues. Germline loops: CDR1 SGDLS, CDR2 YYNGEE. The CDR3 loop is CASSASTSGIYNEQFF. In DNA, the CDR3 is TGTGCCAGCAGCGCCTCGACTAGCGGAATTTACAATGAGCAGTTCTTC.

J is TRBJ1-2 and V is TRBV4-1; D is unresolved. The CDR3 is made up of 11 amino acids. V lost 2 bases, J lost 8 bases, and 6 bases lay in between. CDR1 and CDR2 from the germline V gene are MGHRA and YSYEKL. As DNA, the CDR3 is TGCGCCAGCAGCCAACTGGGAGGCTACACCTTC. This gives the protein CASSQLGGYTF.

CDR3 region: CATLTGALNTGELFF. The DNA of the CDR3 is TGTGCCACTTTGACAGGGGCGCTGAACACCGGGGAGCTGTTTTTT. The rearrangement joins TRBV28 to TRBJ2-2; 8 bases fit TRBD1. Germline values: CDR1 MDHEN, CDR2 SYDVKM. V shed 10 bases and J 1 base; nucleotides not matched to a gene: 8. CDR3 length equals 15 residues.

The V gene is TRBV5-1, the J gene TRBJ1-1; D perhaps matches TRBD1 (5 bases). V gave up 4 bases and J gave up 3 bases, with 16 bases separating them. The CDR3 is made up of 15 amino acids. Germline CDR1 reads SGHRS; CDR2 reads YFSETQ. The CDR3 region is CASSPPTGGYTEAFF. The CDR3 DNA follows: TGCGCCAGCAGCCCACCCACTGGGGGGTACACTGAAGCTTTCTTT.

The chain links TRBV5-1 to TRBJ1-3; D gene unclear. The CDR3 spans 12 residues. Trimming shortened V by 3 bases and J by 4 bases, and 5 bases separated the two germline ends. Germline-derived CDR1 and CDR2 are SGHRS and YFSETQ. DNA for the CDR3: TGCGCCAGCAGCTCCGGGGGAAACACCATATATTTT. Translating gives CASSSGGNTIYF.

The chain recombines TRBV11-2 with TRBJ1-1; D unclear. Germline CDR1 SGHAT, CDR2 FQNNGV. V was clipped by 2 bases and J by 1 base, with 11 bases between them. The CDR3 extends over 15 amino acids. The CDR3 DNA follows: TGTGCCAGCAGCTTAACGGCAAACGCGAACACTGAAGCTTTCTTT. Amino acids: CASSLTANANTEAFF. Full variable domain (rest looked up from reference TRBV11-2 and TRBJ1-1): EAGVAQSPRYKIIEKRQSVAFWCNPISGHATLYWYQQILGQGPKLLIQFQNNGVVDDSQLPKDRFSAERLKGVDSTLKIQPAKLEDSAVYLCASSLTANANTEAFFGQGTRLTVV.

This chain joins TRBV4-1 and TRBJ2-5, with 7 bases lining up with TRBD1. The CDR3 sequence is 16 residues long. The ends lost 4 bases at V and 5 bases at J; junction bases unmatched: 13. In germline, CDR1 is MGHRA, CDR2 YSYEKL. The CDR3 nucleotides read TGCGCCAGCAGCCGACCAGGGACAGCCGAGGGGGAGACCCAGTACTTC. Translating gives CASSRPGTAEGETQYF.

This chain joins TRBV11-2 and TRBJ2-7; D unresolved. Germline-derived CDR1 and CDR2 are SGHAT and FQNNGV. V lost 5 bases, J lost 6 bases, and 17 bases lay in between. The CDR3 is 14 residues long. The CDR3 loop is CASSPLRKGAEQYF. The CDR3 coding sequence is TGTGCCAGCAGCCCCTTGCGGAAGGGCGCCGAGCAGTACTTC.

The chain uses TRBV4-1 and TRBJ2-1; 8 bases align to TRBD2. Trimming at V came to 4 bases and at J to 2 bases, leaving 10 bases not matched to a gene. This CDR3 spans 17 amino acids. The V gene's germline CDR1 is MGHRA and CDR2 YSYEKL. Here the CDR3 DNA reads TGCGCCAGCAGCCGATCGGTCTCCGGGAGGGCCTACAATGAGCAGTTCTTC. It is translated as CASSRSVSGRAYNEQFF.

The V call is TRBV27, the J call TRBJ2-7; 8 nucleotides line up with TRBD1. From germline, CDR1 is MNHEY and CDR2 SMNVEV (reference sequence). There are 15 residues in the CDR3. J was trimmed by 9 bases and V by 6 bases; bases with no gene match: 16. CDR3: CASRSPGTGASRQYF. CDR3 coding DNA: TGTGCCAGCAGATCCCCCGGGACAGGTGCTTCGCGGCAGTACTTC.

V gene TRBV14 combines with J gene TRBJ2-1; D remains unclear. The CDR3 extends over 14 amino acids. Germline-derived CDR1 and CDR2 are SGHDN and FVKESK. V lost 0 bases, J lost 3 bases, and 6 bases lay in between. The CDR3 is CASSQDVDYNEQFF. The CDR3 coding sequence is TGTGCCAGCAGCCAAGATGTCGACTACAATGAGCAGTTCTTC.

This chain joins TRBV5-4 and TRBJ1-2; TRBD1 might be the D (6 bases). Trimming pared 0 bases from V and 4 bases from J, leaving 16 bases between. CDR1 SGHNT and CDR2 YYREEE come from the germline V gene (reference sequence). The CDR3 runs to 16 residues. CDR3 region: CASSLVDRPPGYGYTF. Here the CDR3 DNA reads TGTGCCAGCAGCTTGGTGGACAGACCCCCAGGCTATGGCTACACCTTC. The full variable domain, in which reference TRBV5-4 and TRBJ1-2 provide the parts outside the CDR3, is ETGVTQSPTHLIKTRGQQVTLRCSSQSGHNTVSWYQQALGQGPQFIFQYYREEENGRGNFPPRFSGLQFPNYSSELNVNALELDDSALYLCASSLVDRPPGYGYTFGSGTRLTVV.

The chain has TRBV27 and TRBJ2-7; no clear D gene. Trimming shortened V by 4 bases and J by 1 base, and 8 bases separated the two germline ends. The CDR3 sequence is 13 residues long. Germline CDR1 and CDR2: MNHEY and SMNVEV (reference sequence). CDR3 DNA sequence: TGTGCCAGCAGTTCAGTGAAGTCCTACGAGCAGTACTTC. It is translated as CASSSVKSYEQYF.

About this clone: The junction departs from germline at one end; a sequencing error may be responsible. V usage is TRBV30 and J usage is TRBJ2-3; D may be TRBD2 (6 bases). In germline, CDR1 is GTSNPN, CDR2 SVGIG (reference sequence). The CDR3 totals 12 residues. The chain's CDR3 is CAWSDEGLLRHF. CDR3 coding DNA: TGTGCCTGGAGCGACGAGGGACTCCTCCGGCATTTT.

The CDR3 DNA reads as TGTGCCAGCAGCCTTCGGACTAGCGGAGGGTACACCGGGGAGCTGTTTTTT. Translation gives CASSLRTSGGYTGELFF. The chain is built from TRBV9 and TRBJ2-2, with 10 positions matching TRBD2. Germline values: CDR1 SGDLS, CDR2 YYNGEE. CDR3 length: 17 residues. V trimming: 4 bases; J trimming: 3 bases; junction bases outside the gene matches: 9.

The chain combines TRBV11-3 with TRBJ2-1; unclear D gene. The V gene lost 5 bases and the J gene lost 8 bases, with 10 bases spanning the gap. The germline gives CDR1 SGHNT, CDR2 YENEEA. The CDR3 loop spans 12 amino acids. The CDR3 DNA sequence: TGTGCCAGCAGCCCGGCTTGGGATGAGCAGTTCTTC. Protein product: CASSPAWDEQFF.

This chain links TRBV28 with TRBJ2-2, with TRBD1 identical over 7 bases. Germline assignment: CDR1 MDHEN and CDR2 SYDVKM. J lost 7 bases, V lost 1 base, and 9 bases had no gene match. The CDR3 is 16 residues long. CDR3: CASSLLVGGSGGELFF. The CDR3 DNA follows: TGTGCCAGCAGTTTATTAGTAGGGGGCTCGGGCGGGGAGCTGTTTTTT.

This clone has more than one count but fewer than ten. The rearrangement uses TRBV7-9 and TRBJ1-4, with D possibly matching TRBD1 (5 bases). Germline V gives CDR1 SEHNR, CDR2 FQNEAQ (reference sequence). V gave up 2 bases and J gave up 8 bases, with 12 bases separating them. The CDR3 runs to 14 residues. Here the CDR3 reads CASSLRDSGEKLFF. The CDR3 region has the DNA TGTGCCAGCAGCTTACGAGACAGTGGAGAAAAACTGTTTTTT. Full variable domain (missing parts from reference TRBV7-9 and TRBJ1-4): DTGVSQNPRHKITKRGQNVTFRCDPISEHNRLYWYRQTLGQGPEFLTYFQNEAQLEKSRLLSDRFSAERPKGSFSTLEIQRTEQGDSAMYLCASSLRDSGEKLFFGSGTQLSVL.

The chain couples TRBV18 to TRBJ1-6; no definite D call. Germline V gene data show CDR1 as KGHSH and CDR2 as LQKENI. The CDR3 sequence is 14 residues long. Trimming pared 2 bases from V and 9 bases from J, leaving 11 bases between. The CDR3 spells CASSPTETTSPLHF. Written as DNA, the CDR3 is TGTGCCAGCTCACCAACCGAAACGACTTCACCCCTCCACTTT.

This clone was detected only a few times. V usage is TRBV7-8 and J usage is TRBJ1-6, with D unclear. From germline, CDR1 is SGHVS and CDR2 FQNEAQ. This CDR3 is 17 amino acids long. V lost 5 bases to trimming and J lost 0 bases, with 14 bases between them. The CDR3 sequence is CASSPRSVGSYNSPLHF. DNA for the CDR3: TGTGCCAGCAGCCCTCGGTCCGTGGGCTCCTATAATTCACCCCTCCACTTT. The entire variable domain, with the rest obtained from reference TRBV7-8 and TRBJ1-6, is as follows: GAGVSQSPRYKVAKRGQDVALRCDPISGHVSLFWYQQALGQGPEFLTYFQNEAQLDKSGLPSDRFFAERPEGSVSTLKIQRTQQEDSAVYLCASSPRSVGSYNSPLHFGNGTRLTVT.

This chain connects TRBV28 to TRBJ2-7, with 8 bases fitting TRBD2. The germline CDR1 and CDR2 sequences are MDHEN and SYDVKM. The CDR3 is made up of 17 amino acids. Unmatched junction bases numbered 19, after V lost 5 bases and J lost 7 bases. CDR3 in amino acids: CASSLPGGAGGMREQYF. Here the CDR3 DNA reads TGTGCCAGCAGTCTCCCTGGTGGGGCGGGAGGTATGAGGGAGCAGTACTTC. Full variable domain (outside the CDR3, taken from reference TRBV28 and TRBJ2-7): DVKVTQSSRYLVKRTGEKVFLECVQDMDHENMFWYRQDPGLGLRLIYFSYDVKMKEKGDIPEGYSVSREKKERFSLILESASTNQTSMYLCASSLPGGAGGMREQYFGPGTRLTVT.

This clone appeared a few times. The chain is built from TRBV4-1 and TRBJ1-5; a possible D gene is TRBD1 (5 bases). The germline gives CDR1 MGHRA, CDR2 YSYEKL. CDR3 size: 17 residues. Trimming stripped 4 bases from V and 7 bases from J, with 23 bases between. CDR3 sequence: CASSPSPIWQGGQPQHF. DNA of the CDR3: TGCGCCAGCAGCCCCTCCCCTATTTGGCAGGGTGGGCAGCCCCAGCATTTT.

The chain is built from TRBV30 and TRBJ2-3; 14 nucleotides match TRBD2. The ends lost 7 bases at V and 4 bases at J; junction bases unmatched: 4. The CDR3 runs to 14 residues. Germline CDR1 and CDR2: GTSNPN and SVGIG (reference sequence). CDR3 in DNA: TGTGCCTACGGGACTAGCGGGAGTGCAGATACGCAGTATTTT. As protein: CAYGTSGSADTQYF. The full variable domain, rest sourced from reference TRBV30 and TRBJ2-3, is SQTIHQWPATLVQPVGSPLSLECTVEGTSNPNLYWYRQAAGRGLQLLFYSVGIGQISSEVPQNLSASRPQDRQFILSSKKLLLSDSGFYLCAYGTSGSADTQYFGPGTRLTVL.